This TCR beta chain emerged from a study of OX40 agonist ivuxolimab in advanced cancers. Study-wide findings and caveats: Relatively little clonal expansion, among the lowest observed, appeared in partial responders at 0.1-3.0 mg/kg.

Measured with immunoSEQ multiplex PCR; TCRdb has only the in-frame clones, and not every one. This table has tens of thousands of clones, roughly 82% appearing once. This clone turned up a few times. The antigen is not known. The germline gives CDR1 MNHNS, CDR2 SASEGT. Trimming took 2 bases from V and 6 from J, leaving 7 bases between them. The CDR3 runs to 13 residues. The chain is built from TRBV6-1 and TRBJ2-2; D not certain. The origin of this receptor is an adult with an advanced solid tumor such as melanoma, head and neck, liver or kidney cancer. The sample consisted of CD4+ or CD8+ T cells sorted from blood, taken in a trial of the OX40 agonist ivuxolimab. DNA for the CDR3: TGTGCCAGCAGTGAAAGGGCATCCGGGGAGCTGTTTTTT. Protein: CASSERASGELFF.